This T cell receptor beta chain was recovered during a study of radiation and T cells in renal cell carcinoma. Findings and caveats of the study: In blood, top tumor clones expanded by 2 weeks, shrinking by 4.

The CDR3 is 15 amino acids. The germline V gene encodes CDR1 SEHNR and CDR2 FQNEAQ (reference sequence). Trimming shortened V by 3 bases and J by 5 bases, and 13 bases separated the two germline ends. This clone was found once. Its cognate antigen is unknown. Time point denoted: blood 2 weeks post-SBRT. Treatment defined: 15 Gy SBRT to primary tumor, nephrectomy 4 weeks later. After SBRT, blood was collected at 2 and 4 weeks, plus baseline. TCRdb's table, derived via immunoSEQ multiplex PCR, lists solely in-frame clones and lacks some. The sample lists just over 150,000 clones; about nine tenths were seen once.

The sequence was collected from a woman aged 45 to 65 with renal cell carcinoma. Material: blood, obtained from a patient whose treatment included radiotherapy and nephrectomy. The chain carries TRBV7-9 and TRBJ1-4; D is possibly TRBD1 (5 bases). The CDR3 here is CASSFWGPENEKLFF. CDR3 DNA sequence: TGTGCCAGCAGCTTCTGGGGCCCTGAGAATGAAAAACTGTTTTTT.